The source of this T cell receptor (beta chain) is a study of technical replicates of blood from a few donors. The method was immunoSEQ multiplex PCR; TCRdb's version includes in-frame clones alone and lacks a portion of them. The sample lists under 15,000 clones; roughly nine tenths were seen once. This CDR3 spans 14 amino acids. In germline, CDR1 is SGHVS, CDR2 FQNEAQ. V was pared by 5 bases and J by 1 base, with 4 bases of the junction left unmatched. The origin of this receptor is a human donor in good health. The gene calls are TRBV7-8 and TRBJ2-5; TRBD1 matches at 7 bases. The source material was PBMCs. The CDR3 region is CASSPRDSQETQYF. CDR3 DNA sequence: TGTGCCAGCAGCCCACGGGACAGCCAAGAGACCCAGTACTTC.